What follows is one TCR beta chain and its context. The CDR3 runs to 15 residues. The V segment lost 1 base and the J segment 0 bases; nucleotides outside the gene matches: 3. Germline CDR1 reads LGHNA; CDR2 reads YNFKEQ. The study extracted blood RNA from unsorted whole blood and also extracted germline DNA. The data derive from a study of tumor-infiltrating lymphocytes in primary liver carcinoma. Constant-region priming of around 500 ng total RNA yielded TCR beta cDNA. Libraries for TCR beta were built through three nested multiplex PCR rounds, which together made up a slightly modified ARM-PCR procedure. It was with TRBV1-TRBV30 forward primers and a C-beta reverse primer that the first two PCR rounds were run, at roughly 11 cycles each. TCRdb redid the calling of the multiplex PCR reads with MiXCR, one entry per CDR3 protein. The table shows about 180,000 distinct CDR3 sequences, with about 60% occurring only once.

J is TRBJ2-7 and V is TRBV4-2, with 7 bases lining up with TRBD2. The sequencing input was peripheral blood. The clonotype originates from a man aged 35 to 55 with primary liver carcinoma and hepatitis B virus infection. The CDR3, as DNA: TGTGCCAGCAGCCAAGGGACTAGAGGCTCCTACGAGCAGTACTTC. Amino acid sequence: CASSQGTRGSYEQYF.